This T cell receptor beta chain is from a study of control samples from healthy donors and cancer patients. Using immunoSEQ multiplex PCR, the repertoire was profiled, and TCRdb retains in-frame clones only, with some absent. The data show some 130,000 clones, 92% seen once. CDR1 is SGHRS and CDR2 is YFSETQ in the germline V gene. V lost 0 bases, J lost 3 bases, and 7 bases lay in between. The CDR3 extends over 13 amino acids. The sample consisted of blood. V gene TRBV5-1 combines with J gene TRBJ2-7; D is unclear. The sequence was obtained from a woman aged 45-65 years in good health. The CDR3 reads CASSLALDYEQYF. In nucleotides, the CDR3 is TGCGCCAGCAGCTTGGCCTTAGACTACGAGCAGTACTTC.